The present T cell receptor beta chain was sequenced within a study of CD8 T cells in Susac syndrome. Random hexamers were used to reverse transcribe the RNA input (roughly 0.5 to 1 ug). Via MiXCR, TCRdb re-called the immunoSEQ multiplex PCR reads, giving one row per CDR3 protein. This table has 200,000 or so distinct CDR3 sequences, approximately 94% appearing once. Germline V gives CDR1 GTSNPN, CDR2 SVGIG (reference sequence). V lost 0 bases, J lost 3 bases, and 9 bases lay in between. The CDR3 is made up of 13 amino acids. Sequencing input: CD4+ T cells from PBMCs. This rearrangement joins TRBV30 to TRBJ2-7; D remains ambiguous. The clonotype was recovered from a human donor with multiple sclerosis. The CDR3 DNA reads TGTGCCTGGAGTGTCAAGGAGCACTACGAGCAGTACTTC. Amino acid sequence: CAWSVKEHYEQYF.